These 31 T cell receptor beta chains were all obtained from the same sample, sequenced in a study of blood T cell repertoires in COVID-19. Using immunoSEQ multiplex PCR, the repertoire was profiled, and TCRdb retains in-frame clones only, with some absent. The table lists some 80,000 clones, roughly 80% of them singletons, with 36% in the top ten. Source material: peripheral blood. These TCRs come from a woman in her 70s with acute or convalescent COVID-19.

The genes are TRBV3-1 (or the pseudogene TRBV3-2) and TRBJ1-5; D is unresolved. V was shortened by 1 base and J by 5 bases, with 6 bases between the two germline ends. CDR1 is LGHDT, CDR2 YNNKEL, per germline (reference sequence). The CDR3 contains 13 residues. The CDR3 sequence is CASSQGLDQPQHF. The CDR3 DNA reads as TGTGCCAGCAGCCAAGGACTCGATCAGCCCCAGCATTTT.

A note on this clone: An end of the junction differs from the germline gene, which may be a read error. V is TRBV18 and J is TRBJ2-6; TRBD2 is a possible D gene (5 bases). CDR1 and CDR2 from the germline V gene are KGHSH and LQKENI. The CDR3 loop spans 18 amino acids. Written as DNA, the CDR3 is TGTGCCAGCTCCCCACCCGGGATATGGACTCCGGGGGCCAACGTCCTGACTTTC. It encodes CASSPPGIWTPGANVLTF.

As regards this clone: Other DNA sequences from this sample encode an identical CDR3 as well. The V and J genes are TRBV6-5 and TRBJ1-2; D is undetermined. The V end lost 0 bases, the J end lost 7 bases, and 9 bases lay between the germline ends. CDR1 MNHEY and CDR2 SVGAGI come from the germline V gene. This CDR3 is 13 amino acids long. Written as DNA, the CDR3 is TGTGCCAGCAGTTACTCGCGGGGAGGTGGCTACACCTTC. It codes for CASSYSRGGGYTF.

The CDR3 here is CASSLAGAGPGETQYF. Here the CDR3 DNA reads TGTGCCAGCAGCTTGGCGGGTGCGGGCCCCGGTGAGACGCAGTATTTT. The rearrangement joins TRBV5-5 to TRBJ2-3, with a weak D call TRBD2 (5 bases). With 0 bases removed from V and 9 bases from J, the gap between germline ends came to 20 bases. Per the germline V gene, CDR1 is SGHKS and CDR2 is YYEKEE (reference sequence). The CDR3 runs 16 residues.

The chain carries TRBV6-4 and TRBJ1-1, with D hard to call. Trimming stripped 5 bases from V and 0 bases from J, with 7 bases between. The CDR3 has 13 amino acids. Per the germline V gene, CDR1 is MRHNA and CDR2 is SNTAGT. DNA of the CDR3: TGTGCCAGCAGTAAGGAGTTGAACACTGAAGCTTTCTTT. Amino acid sequence: CASSKELNTEAFF.

In its sample, this clone was seen once. The genes are TRBV27 and TRBJ1-3; the match to TRBD1 covers 11 bases. The CDR3 loop spans 17 amino acids. After removal of 4 bases from V and 2 bases from J, the junction contained 7 bases not matched to a gene. Germline V gene sequence: CDR1 MNHEY, CDR2 SMNVEV (reference sequence). This CDR3 is CASSSTGTGGAGNTIYF. The CDR3 DNA is TGTGCCAGCAGTTCTACCGGGACAGGGGGGGCTGGAAACACCATATATTTT.

The chain links TRBV12-3 or TRBV12-4 to TRBJ2-1; TRBD2 is a possible D gene (6 bases). The V end was cut by 4 bases, the J end by 9 bases, with 10 bases between. CDR3 length: 12 amino acids. The CDR3 spells CASSSERVEQFF. Here the CDR3 DNA reads TGTGCCAGCAGTTCCGAGCGGGTTGAGCAGTTCTTC.

The rearrangement joins TRBV7-2 to TRBJ2-1; D is unclear. Per germline, CDR1 SGHTA and CDR2 FQGNSA. V was trimmed by 1 base and J by 6 bases, leaving 7 bases between them. This CDR3 has 13 amino acids. CDR3 amino acids: CASSLGAGNEQFF. CDR3 DNA: TGTGCCAGCAGCTTAGGGGCAGGCAATGAGCAGTTCTTC.

V usage is TRBV19 and J usage is TRBJ2-1; possible D gene TRBD2, 5 bases. The CDR3 covers 14 residues. Per the germline V gene, CDR1 is LNHDA and CDR2 is SQIVND (reference sequence). V was clipped by 7 bases and J by 7 bases, with 17 bases between them. The CDR3 loop is CASTRGQTGNEQFF. The DNA of the CDR3 is TGTGCCAGTACTCGGGGTCAAACGGGGAATGAGCAGTTCTTC.

The rearrangement links TRBV24-1 to TRBJ2-7; 11 nucleotides align to TRBD1. The CDR3 is 16 amino acids. V lost 3 bases and J lost 3; bases outside the gene matches: 6. CDR1 and CDR2 (germline): KGHDR, SFDVKD. The CDR3, as DNA: TGTGCCACCAGTGATGTAACCGGGACAGGGGGCTACGAGCAGTACTTC. This codes for CATSDVTGTGGYEQYF.

The V gene is TRBV9, the J gene TRBJ1-4, with D possibly being TRBD1 (6 bases). The germline V gene has CDR1 SGDLS and CDR2 YYNGEE. CDR3 length equals 15 residues. Between the trimmed V and J ends, which lost 2 bases and 2 bases, there was a span of 10 bases. The CDR3 spells CASSVLQGTNEKLFF. CDR3 bases: TGTGCCAGCAGCGTCCTTCAGGGGACTAATGAAAAACTGTTTTTT.

This clone appeared a few times. The gene calls are TRBV10-1 and TRBJ1-6, with no clear D. Germline loops: CDR1 WNHNN, CDR2 SYGVQD (reference sequence). The V gene lost 4 bases and the J gene lost 7 bases, with 5 bases spanning the gap. The CDR3 runs to 12 residues. CDR3 nucleotides: TGCGCCAGCAGTGGGCCGAATTCACCCCTCCACTTT. Translation: CASSGPNSPLHF.

The V and J genes are TRBV7-2 and TRBJ2-1; no clear D gene. Deletions cut 3 bases from V and 6 bases from J, with 9 bases between. The CDR3 extends over 13 amino acids. In germline, CDR1 is SGHTA, CDR2 FQGNSA. This CDR3 is CASSFGRFNEQFF. CDR3 in DNA: TGTGCCAGCAGCTTTGGCCGCTTCAATGAGCAGTTCTTC.

The rearrangement joins TRBV7-2 to TRBJ2-1, with 12 positions matching TRBD2. CDR3 size: 19 residues. Trimming at V came to 5 bases and at J to 0 bases, leaving 11 bases not matched to a gene. CDR1 and CDR2 from the germline V gene are SGHTA and FQGNSA. CDR3 residues: CASSPRTSGTYRSYNEQFF. CDR3 bases: TGTGCCAGCAGCCCCCGGACTAGCGGGACATATCGCTCCTACAATGAGCAGTTCTTC.

V and J are TRBV7-9 and TRBJ2-3; the D gene is possibly TRBD1 (5 bases). This CDR3 comprises 13 residues. Between the trimmed V and J ends, which lost 5 bases and 4 bases, there was a span of 10 bases. In germline, CDR1 is SEHNR, CDR2 FQNEAQ (reference sequence). CDR3 in amino acids: CASSKGAADTQYF. The CDR3 region has the DNA TGTGCCAGCAGCAAAGGGGCCGCAGATACGCAGTATTTT.

The chain employs TRBV10-3 and TRBJ2-2, with 7 bases fitting TRBD2. After removal of 2 bases from V and 6 bases from J, the junction contained 3 bases not matched to a gene. This CDR3 region has 14 residues. Germline V gene data show CDR1 as ENHRY and CDR2 as SYGVKD. CDR3 nucleotide sequence: TGTGCCATCAGTGAGCGGGAGGTCTCCGGGGAGCTGTTTTTT. Translated, it gives CAISEREVSGELFF.

The V and J genes are TRBV20-1 and TRBJ2-7; the match to TRBD1 covers 8 bases. The CDR3 length is 11 residues. CDR1 and CDR2 from the germline V gene are DFQATT and SNEGSKA (reference sequence). V lost 6 bases, J lost 3 bases, and 1 base stayed unmatched. This chain's CDR3 is CSAGQGYEQYF. The CDR3 DNA reads as TGCAGTGCCGGACAGGGCTACGAGCAGTACTTC.

The chain has TRBV6-5 and TRBJ1-1; D remains ambiguous. This CDR3 has 13 amino acids. The germline V and J ends were trimmed by 7 bases and 1 base, with 10 bases remaining between them. The germline V gene has CDR1 MNHEY and CDR2 SVGAGI. The CDR3 is CASKTVKNTEAFF. For the CDR3, the DNA is TGTGCCAGCAAAACAGTAAAGAACACTGAAGCTTTCTTT.

The chain couples TRBV19 to TRBJ1-6; possible D gene TRBD1, 5 bases. The ends were cut back, 5 bases at V and 9 bases at J, with 17 bases in the middle. CDR3 size: 15 residues. CDR1 is LNHDA, CDR2 SQIVND, per germline (reference sequence). The CDR3 DNA reads TGTGCCAGTAGTGGCCCCATCAGAAGGGGTTCACCCCTCCACTTT. It is translated as CASSGPIRRGSPLHF.

The chain couples TRBV9 to TRBJ2-5, with D unclear. The germline gives CDR1 SGDLS, CDR2 YYNGEE. The ends were cut back, 0 bases at V and 0 bases at J, with 9 bases in the middle. The CDR3 length is 15 residues. In DNA form, the CDR3 reads TGTGCCAGCAGCGTAGGCCCCGGGTACCAAGAGACCCAGTACTTC. This encodes CASSVGPGYQETQYF.

The chain carries TRBV6-5 and TRBJ2-2; D is perhaps TRBD1 (5 bases). V lost 4 bases, J lost 2 bases, and 14 bases lay in between. This CDR3 is built from 16 residues. Per germline, CDR1 MNHEY and CDR2 SVGAGI. The CDR3 DNA sequence: TGTGCCAGCAGTTTAGGTATTGGACACAACACCGGGGAGCTGTTTTTT. Its protein is CASSLGIGHNTGELFF.

This chain connects TRBV15 to TRBJ2-1; no clear D gene. Germline V gives CDR1 LNHNV, CDR2 YYDKDF (reference sequence). V lost 0 bases to trimming and J lost 15 bases, with 18 bases between them. CDR3 size: 14 residues. CDR3 nucleotides: TGTGCCACCAGCAGAGATCGAGGAAGGCCACTACGGTTCTTC. It yields the protein CATSRDRGRPLRFF.

A few counts support this clone. The rearrangement uses TRBV2 and TRBJ1-3, with D perhaps matching TRBD1 (6 bases). Germline V gives CDR1 SNHLY, CDR2 FYNNEI. Trimming shortened V by 6 bases and J by 2 bases, and 20 bases separated the two germline ends. This CDR3 spans 17 amino acids. CDR3 region: CASRKEGGDLAGNTIYF. CDR3 coding DNA: TGTGCCAGCAGGAAGGAAGGGGGGGATCTGGCTGGAAACACCATATATTTT.

V gene TRBV5-1 combines with J gene TRBJ1-5, with D possibly being TRBD1 (6 bases). Germline-derived CDR1 and CDR2 are SGHRS and YFSETQ. The CDR3 length is 15 residues. V was cut by 0 bases and J by 5 bases, with 12 bases left in between. The CDR3 sequence: CASSLVGGNDQPQHF. In DNA, the CDR3 is TGCGCCAGCAGCTTGGTAGGGGGAAACGATCAGCCCCAGCATTTT.

This chain links TRBV5-6 with TRBJ2-7, with D maybe TRBD1 (6 bases). The V end lost 2 bases, the J end lost 0 bases, and 6 bases lay between the germline ends. CDR1 and CDR2 from the germline V gene are SGHDT and YYEEEE. The CDR3 sequence is 13 residues long. The CDR3: CASSFRGSYEQYF. CDR3 sequence (DNA): TGTGCCAGCAGCTTCAGGGGCTCCTACGAGCAGTACTTC.

CDR3 coding DNA: TGTGCCAGCAGCGTAGGGGGACAGACTTTCTATGGCTACACCTTC. This translates into CASSVGGQTFYGYTF. V and J are TRBV9 and TRBJ1-2; 7 nucleotides line up with TRBD1. The CDR3 sequence is 15 residues long. From germline, CDR1 is SGDLS and CDR2 YYNGEE. V was pared by 0 bases and J by 4 bases, with 6 bases of the junction left unmatched.

This clone has at least ten counts. Other DNA sequences of this sample code for an identical CDR3. The chain has TRBV7-9 and TRBJ1-5, with 7 bases identical to TRBD1. The ends lost 6 bases at V and 1 base at J; junction bases unmatched: 3. The CDR3 has 14 residues. The germline CDR1 and CDR2 sequences are SEHNR and FQNEAQ (reference sequence). The CDR3 region is CASSRTGSNQPQHF. The CDR3 DNA reads TGTGCCAGCAGTAGGACAGGCAGCAATCAGCCCCAGCATTTT.

The V call is TRBV28, the J call TRBJ1-2; TRBD1 is a possible D gene (6 bases). V lost 3 bases, J lost 7 bases, and 15 bases lay in between. Germline lookup yields CDR1 MDHEN and CDR2 SYDVKM. The CDR3 is 14 residues long. This CDR3 is CASSFFRGGVGYTF. The CDR3, as DNA: TGTGCCAGCAGTTTCTTCCGAGGGGGAGTTGGCTACACCTTC.

The chain is built from TRBV24-1 and TRBJ1-4; D call uncertain. This CDR3 has 15 amino acids. Per the germline V gene, CDR1 is KGHDR and CDR2 is SFDVKD. V gave up 3 bases and J gave up 8 bases, with 15 bases separating them. As DNA, the CDR3 is TGTGCCACCAGTGATGCTCGGGGAGGATTGGAAAAACTGTTTTTT. It is translated as CATSDARGGLEKLFF.

This chain joins TRBV6-1 and TRBJ2-1, with TRBD2 matching over 12 bases. The CDR3 consists of 16 residues. Per germline, CDR1 MNHNS and CDR2 SASEGT. V lost 3 bases, J lost 5 bases, and 5 bases stayed unmatched. In nucleotides, the CDR3 is TGTGCCAGCAGTGAGCCGGGACTAGCGGGCAACAATGAGCAGTTCTTC. Its protein is CASSEPGLAGNNEQFF.

The chain uses TRBV19 and TRBJ2-5; 11 nucleotides match TRBD2. The CDR3 loop spans 16 amino acids. The V gene's germline CDR1 is LNHDA and CDR2 SQIVND (reference sequence). Unmatched junction bases numbered 9, after V lost 5 bases and J lost 4 bases. The CDR3 nucleotides read TGTGCCAGTAGTGGTAGCGGGAGGGCCCTCAGAGAGACCCAGTACTTC. This gives the protein CASSGSGRALRETQYF.